The 10 T cell receptor beta chains presented below share a single source sample, sequenced in a study of blood T cells in healthy people across ages. The use of a sample-barcoded 5' primer and a J-beta primer mix characterized a second PCR of about 7 to 12 cycles. MiXCR was run by TCRdb on the 5' RACE reads, yielding one entry per CDR3 protein. The table lists 600,000 or so distinct CDR3 sequences, roughly 48% of them singletons. The sample taken for sequencing was blood. These receptor sequences come from a man older than 75 in good health.

This chain connects TRBV5-1 to TRBJ2-7, with TRBD1 identical over 8 bases. Germline values: CDR1 SGHRS, CDR2 YFSETQ. The V and J ends lost 3 bases and 2 bases, in that order; junction bases with no gene match: 13. The CDR3 runs 17 residues. CDR3 loop: CASSSHFGQGPTYEQYF. In DNA, the CDR3 is TGCGCCAGCAGCTCCCACTTCGGACAGGGACCTACCTACGAGCAGTACTTC.

The rearrangement uses TRBV2 and TRBJ2-5; possibly TRBD2 for D (5 bases). CDR1 is SNHLY and CDR2 is FYNNEI in the germline V gene. The CDR3 loop spans 13 amino acids. Trimming shortened V by 3 bases and J by 4 bases, and 9 bases separated the two germline ends. CDR3 sequence (DNA): TGTGCCAGCAGTGAGCTAGCAAGAGAGACCCAGTACTTC. Protein product: CASSELARETQYF.

Notes on this clonotype: This may arise from a read error, as a much more abundant clone is one base away. The chain couples TRBV6-6 to TRBJ2-5, with D perhaps TRBD1 or TRBD2 (6 bases each). Looked up from germline, CDR1 is MNHNY and CDR2 is SVGAGI (reference sequence). Trimming took off 7 bases at V and 1 base at J, with 13 bases between the two ends. This CDR3 is 14 amino acids long. CDR3 DNA: TGTGCCAGCACTCTTAGGGGGGCCCAAGAGACCCAGTACTTC. Protein sequence: CASTLRGAQETQYF.

The V gene is TRBV29-1, the J gene TRBJ2-3; TRBD1 matches 9 bases. Germline V gene sequence: CDR1 SQVTM, CDR2 ANQGSEA. CDR3 size: 14 residues. Germline trimming cut 1 base from V and 5 bases from J; bases unmatched to any gene: 4. CDR3 amino acids: CSVEGRTGEDTQYF. CDR3 nucleotide sequence: TGCAGCGTTGAAGGCAGGACAGGGGAAGATACGCAGTATTTT.

The V and J genes are TRBV7-2 and TRBJ2-7, with no clear D. This CDR3 region has 17 residues. Trimming took 3 bases from V and 2 from J, leaving 20 bases between them. CDR1 and CDR2 (germline): SGHTA, FQGNSA. CDR3 nucleotides: TGTGCCAGCAGCTTTGCGGTTAGTGGGTTCTCAGCCTACGAGCAGTACTTC. Its translation: CASSFAVSGFSAYEQYF.

The chain uses TRBV20-1 and TRBJ2-7, with 8 bases aligning to TRBD2. Germline CDR1 DFQATT, CDR2 SNEGSKA (reference sequence). The J segment lost 4 bases and the V segment lost 4 bases, leaving 6 bases of the junction unmatched. The CDR3 loop spans 13 amino acids. The CDR3 loop reads CSAISGGRYEQYF. In nucleotides, the CDR3 is TGCAGTGCTATAAGCGGGGGCCGTTACGAGCAGTACTTC.

This rearrangement joins TRBV2 to TRBJ1-6, with a possible D match to TRBD1 (6 bases). The length of the CDR3 is 15 residues. The germline V gene has CDR1 SNHLY and CDR2 FYNNEI. V lost 8 bases, J lost 0 bases, and 11 bases lay in between. In nucleotides, the CDR3 is TGTGCCAGCCTGAACAGGGACTCCTATAATTCACCCCTCCACTTT. Its protein product is CASLNRDSYNSPLHF.

V is TRBV7-8 and J is TRBJ2-3; a weak D match, TRBD2 (7 bases). Germline V lookup: CDR1 SGHVS, CDR2 FQNEAQ. This CDR3 spans 15 amino acids. Trimming removed 6 bases at V and 1 base at J, with 14 bases between. In DNA form, the CDR3 reads TGTGCCAGCAGTTCACGGGGGGCTGGCACAGATACGCAGTATTTT. Translated: CASSSRGAGTDTQYF.

This clonotype was seen a few times. This chain uses TRBV9 with TRBJ2-1; D not certain. This CDR3 region has 15 residues. Germline lookup yields CDR1 SGDLS and CDR2 YYNGEE. V lost 5 bases and J lost 4, with 16 bases in between. CDR3 nucleotides: TGTGCCAGCAGTTCCACGGGCAATACATACAATGAGCAGTTCTTC. Translation gives CASSSTGNTYNEQFF. The whole variable domain, filled in from reference TRBV9 and TRBJ2-1, reads DSGVTQTPKHLITATGQRVTLRCSPRSGDLSVYWYQQSLDQGLQFLIQYYNGEERAKGNILERFSAQQFPDLHSELNLSSLELGDSALYFCASSSTGNTYNEQFFGPGTRLTVL.

There are a few counts of this clonotype. The V and J genes are TRBV7-2 and TRBJ2-7; 8 nucleotides align to TRBD1. Germline V gives CDR1 SGHTA, CDR2 FQGNSA. This CDR3 is 14 amino acids long. With 5 bases clipped from V and 2 bases from J, the junction kept 5 bases outside the gene matches. CDR3 sequence (DNA): TGTGCCAGCAGCGCGACAGGGGTAACCTACGAGCAGTACTTC. Translated, it gives CASSATGVTYEQYF.